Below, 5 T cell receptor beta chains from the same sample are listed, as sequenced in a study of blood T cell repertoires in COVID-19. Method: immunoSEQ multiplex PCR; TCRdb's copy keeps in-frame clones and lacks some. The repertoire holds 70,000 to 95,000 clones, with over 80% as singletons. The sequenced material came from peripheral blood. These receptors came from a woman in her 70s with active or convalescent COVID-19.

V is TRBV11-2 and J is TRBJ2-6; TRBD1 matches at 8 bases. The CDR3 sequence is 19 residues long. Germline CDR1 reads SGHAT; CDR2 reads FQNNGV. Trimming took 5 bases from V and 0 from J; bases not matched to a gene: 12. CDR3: CASSPNAGTGNSGANVLTF. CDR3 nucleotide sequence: TGTGCCAGCAGCCCAAATGCAGGGACAGGAAACTCTGGGGCCAACGTCCTGACTTTC. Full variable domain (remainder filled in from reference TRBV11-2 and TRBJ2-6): EAGVAQSPRYKIIEKRQSVAFWCNPISGHATLYWYQQILGQGPKLLIQFQNNGVVDDSQLPKDRFSAERLKGVDSTLKIQPAKLEDSAVYLCASSPNAGTGNSGANVLTFGAGSRLTVL.

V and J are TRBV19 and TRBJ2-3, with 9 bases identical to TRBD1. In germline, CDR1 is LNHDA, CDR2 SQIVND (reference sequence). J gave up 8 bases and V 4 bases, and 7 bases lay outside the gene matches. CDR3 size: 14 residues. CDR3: CASSRDRDSSTQYF. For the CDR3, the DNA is TGTGCCAGTAGTAGGGACAGGGACTCAAGTACGCAGTATTTT.

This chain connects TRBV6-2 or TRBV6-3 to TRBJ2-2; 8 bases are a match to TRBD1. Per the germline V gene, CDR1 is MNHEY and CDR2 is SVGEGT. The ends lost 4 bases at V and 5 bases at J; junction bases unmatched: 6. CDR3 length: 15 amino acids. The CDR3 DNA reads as TGTGCCAGCAGTTCAGGGGGCGCAAAGACCGGGGAGCTGTTTTTT. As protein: CASSSGGAKTGELFF.

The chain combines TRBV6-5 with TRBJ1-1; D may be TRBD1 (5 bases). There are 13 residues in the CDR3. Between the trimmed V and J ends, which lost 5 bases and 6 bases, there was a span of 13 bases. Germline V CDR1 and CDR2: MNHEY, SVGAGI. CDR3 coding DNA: TGTGCCAGCAGTCCCCGGGGGTTCGCTGAAGCTTTCTTT. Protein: CASSPRGFAEAFF.

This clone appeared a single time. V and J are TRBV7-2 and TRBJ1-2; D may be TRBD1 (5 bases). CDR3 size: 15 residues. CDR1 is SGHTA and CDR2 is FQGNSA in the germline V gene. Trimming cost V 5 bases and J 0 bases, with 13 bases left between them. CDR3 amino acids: CASSRRTPSNYGYTF. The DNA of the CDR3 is TGTGCCAGCAGCCGCCGGACACCCTCTAACTATGGCTACACCTTC.